These T cell receptor beta chains were read from a single sample in a study of Ad26.COV2.S vaccination and SARS-CoV-2 variants. Assay: immunoSEQ multiplex PCR; the TCRdb copy retains only in-frame clones and omits some. This repertoire shows approximately 500,000 clones, roughly 87% found once; its top ten account for 9.5% to 15%. The sample here was peripheral blood, taken in a trial of Ad26.COV2.S vaccine versus placebo. Every receptor here comes from a person aged 18-60 years who received the Ad26.COV2.S COVID-19 vaccine or a placebo. CDR3s include the opening cysteine and the closing phenylalanine or tryptophan. D genes are given only for firm matches. Size is stated for part of the rows, as once, few or many counts, or as a class when the clone is expanded.

clone size: -
D gene: -
J gene: TRBJ1-5
V gene: TRBV28
CDR3 length: 16
CDR3 protein: CASSEQVWGGNQPQHF
CDR3 DNA: TGTGCCAGCAGTGAACAGGTGTGGGGGGGGAATCAGCCCCAGCATTTT

clone size: -
D gene: -
J gene: TRBJ2-7
V gene: TRBV6-5
CDR3 length: 15
CDR3 protein: CASSYNRQSSYEQYF
CDR3 DNA: TGTGCCAGCAGTTACAACCGACAGAGCTCCTACGAGCAGTACTTC

clone size: -
D gene: TRBD2
J gene: TRBJ2-2
V gene: TRBV30
CDR3 length: 14
CDR3 protein: CAWSVPSGLRELFF
CDR3 DNA: TGTGCCTGGAGTGTGCCTAGCGGGCTAAGGGAGCTGTTTTTT

clone size: -
D gene: -
J gene: TRBJ1-5
V gene: TRBV18
CDR3 length: 17
CDR3 protein: CASSPLGRLGSNQPQHF
CDR3 DNA: TGTGCCAGCTCACCCCTGGGAAGGCTTGGGAGCAATCAGCCCCAGCATTTT

clone size: -
D gene: -
J gene: TRBJ2-3
V gene: TRBV6-1
CDR3 length: 13
CDR3 protein: CASSESTRGTQYF
CDR3 DNA: TGTGCCAGCAGTGAATCGACACGAGGTACGCAGTATTTT

clone size: -
D gene: TRBD1
J gene: TRBJ2-7
V gene: TRBV5-5
CDR3 length: 15
CDR3 protein: CASSPRTGTTYEQYF
CDR3 DNA: TGTGCCAGCAGCCCCCGGACAGGGACCACCTACGAGCAGTACTTC

clone size: few
D gene: TRBD2
J gene: TRBJ2-1
V gene: TRBV19
CDR3 length: 15
CDR3 protein: CASSTLAGVLDEQFF
CDR3 DNA: TGTGCCAGTAGCACTCTAGCGGGAGTTCTGGATGAGCAGTTCTTC

clone size: once
D gene: -
J gene: TRBJ2-1
V gene: TRBV7-3
CDR3 length: 14
CDR3 protein: CASGPGGTGNEQFF
CDR3 DNA: TGTGCCAGCGGCCCAGGGGGGACGGGGAATGAGCAGTTCTTC

clone size: -
D gene: -
J gene: TRBJ2-6
V gene: TRBV5-8
CDR3 length: 16
CDR3 protein: CASSLNVGVGANVLTF
CDR3 DNA: TGTGCCAGCAGCTTGAATGTAGGGGTCGGGGCCAACGTCCTGACTTTC

clone size: -
D gene: TRBD2
J gene: TRBJ2-7
V gene: TRBV5-1
CDR3 length: 14
CDR3 protein: CASSSIAGSVEQYF
CDR3 DNA: TGCGCCAGCAGCTCGATAGCGGGATCGGTCGAGCAGTACTTC

clone size: -
D gene: -
J gene: TRBJ2-5
V gene: TRBV2
CDR3 length: 11
CDR3 protein: CASTLQETQYF
CDR3 DNA: TGTGCCAGCACCCTCCAAGAGACCCAGTACTTC

clone size: -
D gene: -
J gene: TRBJ1-1
V gene: TRBV25-1
CDR3 length: 13
CDR3 protein: CASPGQSNTEAFF
CDR3 DNA: TGTGCCAGCCCGGGACAATCGAACACTGAAGCTTTCTTT

clone size: -
D gene: TRBD1
J gene: TRBJ2-7
V gene: TRBV5-6
CDR3 length: 14
CDR3 protein: CASSLGQGTDEQYF
CDR3 DNA: TGTGCCAGCAGCTTGGGACAGGGTACCGACGAGCAGTACTTC

clone size: -
D gene: -
J gene: TRBJ2-7
V gene: TRBV18
CDR3 length: 16
CDR3 protein: CASSPRFAGVAYEQYF
CDR3 DNA: TGTGCCAGCTCACCACGTTTCGCCGGAGTCGCCTACGAGCAGTACTTC

clone size: few
D gene: -
J gene: TRBJ2-4
V gene: TRBV5-4
CDR3 length: 13
CDR3 protein: CASSQERGYFQYF
CDR3 DNA: TGTGCCAGCAGCCAGGAAAGAGGGTATTTTCAGTACTTC

clone size: once
D gene: TRBD1
J gene: TRBJ1-6
V gene: TRBV7-8
CDR3 length: 15
CDR3 protein: CASSFLRGRESPLHF
CDR3 DNA: TGTGCCAGCAGCTTCCTCAGGGGGCGGGAATCACCCCTCCACTTT

clone size: -
D gene: -
J gene: TRBJ2-3
V gene: TRBV29-1
CDR3 length: 15
CDR3 protein: CSAHDPEGGTDTQYF
CDR3 DNA: TGCAGCGCCCATGACCCCGAGGGGGGCACAGATACGCAGTATTTT

clone size: -
D gene: TRBD1
J gene: TRBJ2-7
V gene: TRBV28
CDR3 length: 15
CDR3 protein: CASREPGQGNYEQYF
CDR3 DNA: TGTGCCAGCAGGGAACCGGGACAGGGCAACTACGAGCAGTACTTC

clone size: -
D gene: TRBD1
J gene: TRBJ2-2
V gene: TRBV7-2
CDR3 length: 15
CDR3 protein: CASSPRQGASGELFF
CDR3 DNA: TGTGCCAGCAGCCCGAGACAGGGGGCCTCCGGGGAGCTGTTTTTT

clone size: -
D gene: TRBD1
J gene: TRBJ1-4
V gene: TRBV30
CDR3 length: 13
CDR3 protein: CAWSGQGNEKLFF
CDR3 DNA: TGTGCCTGGTCAGGACAGGGTAATGAAAAACTGTTTTTT

clone size: -
D gene: -
J gene: TRBJ2-2
V gene: TRBV5-6
CDR3 length: 13
CDR3 protein: CASSLAGEGELFF
CDR3 DNA: TGTGCCAGCAGCTTGGCGGGAGAAGGGGAGCTGTTTTTT

clone size: -
D gene: -
J gene: TRBJ2-1
V gene: TRBV6-2/TRBV6-3
CDR3 length: 14
CDR3 protein: CASSWGQGVTEQFF
CDR3 DNA: TGTGCCAGCAGTTGGGGGCAGGGCGTTACTGAGCAGTTCTTC

clone size: -
D gene: TRBD1
J gene: TRBJ2-5
V gene: TRBV7-2
CDR3 length: 14
CDR3 protein: CASSSRTGAETQYF
CDR3 DNA: TGTGCCAGCAGCTCACGGACAGGGGCAGAGACCCAGTACTTC

clone size: -
D gene: -
J gene: TRBJ1-2
V gene: TRBV18
CDR3 length: 15
CDR3 protein: CASSPRGGSGYGYTF
CDR3 DNA: TGTGCCAGCTCACCACGTGGGGGTTCTGGCTATGGCTACACCTTC

clone size: -
D gene: TRBD2
J gene: TRBJ2-3
V gene: TRBV5-1
CDR3 length: 16
CDR3 protein: CASSPGQREFSDTQYF
CDR3 DNA: TGCGCCAGCAGCCCCGGCCAGCGGGAGTTTTCAGATACGCAGTATTTT

clone size: -
D gene: -
J gene: TRBJ2-3
V gene: TRBV24-1
CDR3 length: 15
CDR3 protein: CATSAIQANTDTQYF
CDR3 DNA: TGTGCCACCAGTGCGATACAGGCAAACACAGATACGCAGTATTTT

clone size: -
D gene: -
J gene: TRBJ2-5
V gene: TRBV30
CDR3 length: 12
CDR3 protein: CAWSVPQETQYF
CDR3 DNA: TGTGCCTGGAGTGTACCTCAGGAGACCCAGTACTTC

clone size: -
D gene: -
J gene: TRBJ2-1
V gene: TRBV29-1
CDR3 length: 11
CDR3 protein: CSVLRYNEQFF
CDR3 DNA: TGCAGCGTCCTTCGCTACAATGAGCAGTTCTTC

clone size: -
D gene: TRBD2
J gene: TRBJ2-5
V gene: TRBV27
CDR3 length: 15
CDR3 protein: CASRGFSGPIGTQYF
CDR3 DNA: TGTGCCAGCAGGGGGTTTAGCGGGCCCATTGGGACCCAGTACTTC

clone size: -
D gene: TRBD2
J gene: TRBJ2-3
V gene: TRBV27
CDR3 length: 17
CDR3 protein: CASSRAATSGIGDTQYF
CDR3 DNA: TGTGCCAGCAGTAGGGCGGCGACTAGCGGGATTGGGGATACGCAGTATTTT

clone size: -
D gene: -
J gene: TRBJ2-7
V gene: TRBV14
CDR3 length: 13
CDR3 protein: CASSQGFGYEQYF
CDR3 DNA: TGTGCCAGCAGCCAAGGATTCGGCTACGAGCAGTACTTC

clone size: -
D gene: -
J gene: TRBJ1-4
V gene: TRBV5-1
CDR3 length: 15
CDR3 protein: CASSLESATNEKLFF
CDR3 DNA: TGCGCCAGCAGCTTGGAGTCAGCAACTAATGAAAAACTGTTTTTT

clone size: -
D gene: -
J gene: TRBJ1-4
V gene: TRBV2
CDR3 length: 18
CDR3 protein: CASSEILTLKMGEEKLFF
CDR3 DNA: TGTGCCAGCAGTGAGATCTTAACCTTAAAAATGGGAGAGGAAAAACTGTTTTTT

clone size: -
D gene: TRBD2
J gene: TRBJ2-2
V gene: TRBV9
CDR3 length: 15
CDR3 protein: CASSVSAGESGELFF
CDR3 DNA: TGTGCCAGCAGCGTAAGTGCGGGAGAATCCGGGGAGCTGTTTTTT